Detailed here is one T cell receptor beta chain. The data originate from a study of T cell changes during pregnancy in multiple sclerosis. Produced via immunoSEQ multiplex PCR; TCRdb's table is partial and in-frame only. The table includes roughly 61,000 clones, roughly nine tenths detected once. Germline-derived CDR1 and CDR2 are MGHRA and YSYEKL. The trim removed 1 base at V and 2 bases at J, leaving 3 bases unmatched. This CDR3 spans 15 amino acids. This specimen was peripheral blood, taken in the first trimester of pregnancy. J is TRBJ2-5 and V is TRBV4-1; 8 bases are a match to TRBD2. The sequence derives from a female donor in good health, enrolled as a control in a pregnancy study. The CDR3 DNA sequence: TGCGCCAGCAGCCAAGTGCCGGGGGGGCAAGAGACCCAGTACTTC. This encodes CASSQVPGGQETQYF.